The T cell receptor beta chain described here comes from a study of cytomegalovirus exposure and HLA in healthy donors. Researchers ran the PCR with 60 Vbeta and 13 Jbeta primers. Using immunoSEQ multiplex PCR, the repertoire was profiled, and TCRdb retains in-frame clones only, with some absent. The sample holds about 78,000 clones; approximately 88% are singletons and the top ten take 2% to 3%. Whole-study findings and limits: Exclusion applied to some V segments, including TRBV6-2 and TRBV6-3, as they were indistinguishable. Among TCR beta chains, those listed as cytomegalovirus-associated numbered around 160.

For this clone: The antigen is not known.

Trimming at V came to 2 bases and at J to 3 bases, leaving 5 bases not matched to a gene. CDR3 length equals 14 residues. The germline V gene encodes CDR1 SQVTM and CDR2 ANQGSEA. Sequencing used PBMCs. This receptor was obtained from a woman between 45 and 60 years old in good health and CMV-seronegative. The chain recombines TRBV29-1 with TRBJ1-2; TRBD1 matches 8 bases. The CDR3 nucleotides are TGCAGCGTTGAACTACAGGGGGGAGACTATGGCTACACCTTC. The encoded protein is CSVELQGGDYGYTF.